This TCR beta chain was identified in a study of breast tumors, draining lymph nodes, adjacent tissues. General study results and limits: The lymph node origin of tumor T cells was framed as consistent with a hypothesis, not demonstrated.

Samples came from axillary lymph nodes draining the breast cancer. Trimming pared 4 bases from V and 4 bases from J, leaving 13 bases between. CDR1 is WNHNN, CDR2 SYGVQD, per germline (reference sequence). CDR3 size: 14 residues. One entry per CDR3 protein, called by TCRdb with MiXCR from the multiplex PCR reads. Counted here are some 250,000 distinct CDR3 sequences, less than 40% occurring once; the ten biggest clones make up 3% to 4.5%. A note on this clonotype: The target antigen is unknown.

Source material: axillary lymph node tissue. The TCR comes from a female donor with breast cancer. Some clones in this sample may be carry-over from other donors' samples. V and J are TRBV10-1 and TRBJ1-1, with a tentative D call TRBD1 (5 bases). DNA for the CDR3: TGCGCCAGCAGTGTCCAGAAGAGGGGCACTGAAGCTTTCTTT. Encoded protein: CASSVQKRGTEAFF.